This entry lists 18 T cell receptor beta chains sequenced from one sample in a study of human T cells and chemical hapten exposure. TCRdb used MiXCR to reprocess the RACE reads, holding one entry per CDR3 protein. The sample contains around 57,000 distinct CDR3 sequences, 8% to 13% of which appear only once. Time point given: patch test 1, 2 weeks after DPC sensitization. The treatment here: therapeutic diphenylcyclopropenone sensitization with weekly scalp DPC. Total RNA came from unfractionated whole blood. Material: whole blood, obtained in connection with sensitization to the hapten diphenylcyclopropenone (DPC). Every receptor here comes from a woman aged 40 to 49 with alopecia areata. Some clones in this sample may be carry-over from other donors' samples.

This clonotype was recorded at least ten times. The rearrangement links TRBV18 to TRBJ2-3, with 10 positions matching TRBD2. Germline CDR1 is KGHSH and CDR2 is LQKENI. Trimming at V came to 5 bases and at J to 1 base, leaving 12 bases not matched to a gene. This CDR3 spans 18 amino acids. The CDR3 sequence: CASSYGDSGLAGTDTQYF. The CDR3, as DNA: TGTGCCAGCTCATACGGCGACAGTGGACTAGCGGGCACAGATACGCAGTATTTT.

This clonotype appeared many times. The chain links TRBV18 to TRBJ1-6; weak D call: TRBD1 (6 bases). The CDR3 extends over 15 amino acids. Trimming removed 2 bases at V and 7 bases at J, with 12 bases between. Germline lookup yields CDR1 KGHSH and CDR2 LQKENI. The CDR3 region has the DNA TGTGCCAGCTCACCAGGGATCCAGGGGAATTCACCCCTCCACTTT. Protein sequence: CASSPGIQGNSPLHF.

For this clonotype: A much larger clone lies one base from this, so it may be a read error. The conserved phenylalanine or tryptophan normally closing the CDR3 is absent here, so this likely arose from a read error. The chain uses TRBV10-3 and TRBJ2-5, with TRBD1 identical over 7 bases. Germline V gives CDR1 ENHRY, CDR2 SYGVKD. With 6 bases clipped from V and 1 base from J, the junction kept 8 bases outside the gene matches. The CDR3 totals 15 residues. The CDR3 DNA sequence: TGTGCCATCAGCGGGGACGCAGGGGGCCAAGAGACCCAGTACTCC. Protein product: CAISGDAGGQETQYS.

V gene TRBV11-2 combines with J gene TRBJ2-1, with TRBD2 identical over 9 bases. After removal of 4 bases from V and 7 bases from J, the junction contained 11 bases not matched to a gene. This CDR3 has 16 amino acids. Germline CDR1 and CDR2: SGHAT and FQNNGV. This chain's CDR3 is CASSSGASGVRNEQFF. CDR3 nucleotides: TGTGCCAGCAGCTCGGGGGCTAGCGGGGTGAGGAATGAGCAGTTCTTC.

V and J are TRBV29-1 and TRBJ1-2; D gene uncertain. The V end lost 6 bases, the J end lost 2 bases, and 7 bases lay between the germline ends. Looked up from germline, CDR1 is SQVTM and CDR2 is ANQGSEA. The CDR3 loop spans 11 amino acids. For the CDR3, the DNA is TGCAGCGTGCTGATGAACTATGGCTACACCTTC. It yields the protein CSVLMNYGYTF.

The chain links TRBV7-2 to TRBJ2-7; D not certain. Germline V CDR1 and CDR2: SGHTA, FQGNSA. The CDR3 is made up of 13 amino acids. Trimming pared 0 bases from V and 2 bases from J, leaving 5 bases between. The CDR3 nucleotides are TGTGCCAGCAGCTTAGCGATCACCTACGAGCAGTACTTC. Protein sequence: CASSLAITYEQYF.

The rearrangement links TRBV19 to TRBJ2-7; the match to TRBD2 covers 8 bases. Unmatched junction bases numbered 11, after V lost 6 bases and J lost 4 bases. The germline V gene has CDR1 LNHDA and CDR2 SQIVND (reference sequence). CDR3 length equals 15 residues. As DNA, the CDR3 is TGTGCCAGTAGGACTAGCGAAGGACCTTTGTACGAGCAGTACTTC. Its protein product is CASRTSEGPLYEQYF.

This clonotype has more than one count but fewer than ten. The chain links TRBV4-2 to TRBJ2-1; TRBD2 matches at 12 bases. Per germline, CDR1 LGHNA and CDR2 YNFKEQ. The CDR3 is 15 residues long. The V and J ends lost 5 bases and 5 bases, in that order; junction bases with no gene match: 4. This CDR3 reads CASSTGLAGNNEQFF. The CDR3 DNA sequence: TGTGCCAGCAGCACGGGACTAGCGGGCAACAATGAGCAGTTCTTC.

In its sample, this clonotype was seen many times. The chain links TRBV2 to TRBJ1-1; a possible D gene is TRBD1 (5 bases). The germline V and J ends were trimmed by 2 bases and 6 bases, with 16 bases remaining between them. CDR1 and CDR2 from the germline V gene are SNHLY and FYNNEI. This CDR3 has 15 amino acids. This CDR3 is CASSEHRGGRSEAFF. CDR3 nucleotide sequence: TGTGCCAGCAGTGAACACCGGGGCGGAAGGTCTGAAGCTTTCTTT.

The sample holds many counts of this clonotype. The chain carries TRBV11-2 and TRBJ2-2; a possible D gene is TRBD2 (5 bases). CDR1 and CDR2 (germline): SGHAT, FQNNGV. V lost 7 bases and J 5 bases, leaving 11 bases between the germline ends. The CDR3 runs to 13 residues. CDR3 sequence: CASTYKRTGELFF. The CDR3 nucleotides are TGTGCCAGCACTTATAAGCGGACCGGGGAGCTGTTTTTT.

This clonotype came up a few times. The CDR3 DNA reads TGCAGTGCTTCAGAAATGGACAGCTATGGCTACACCTTC. Translation gives CSASEMDSYGYTF. The V call is TRBV20-1, the J call TRBJ1-2, with a weak D call TRBD1 (6 bases). Trimming left V 5 bases short and J 4 bases short, with 14 bases between. The CDR3 is made up of 13 amino acids. Germline CDR1 DFQATT, CDR2 SNEGSKA (reference sequence).

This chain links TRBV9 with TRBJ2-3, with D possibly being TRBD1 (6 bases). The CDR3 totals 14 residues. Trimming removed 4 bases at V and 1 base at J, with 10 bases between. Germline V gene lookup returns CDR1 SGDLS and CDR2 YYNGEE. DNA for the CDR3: TGTGCCAGCAGCTCACGGACAGGCACAGATACGCAGTATTTT. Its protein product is CASSSRTGTDTQYF.

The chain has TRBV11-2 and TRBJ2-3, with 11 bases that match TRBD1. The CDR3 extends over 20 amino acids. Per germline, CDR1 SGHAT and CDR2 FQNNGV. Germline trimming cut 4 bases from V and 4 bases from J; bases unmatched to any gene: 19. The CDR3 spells CASSWLGQGAIRERADTQYF. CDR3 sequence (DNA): TGTGCCAGCAGCTGGCTAGGACAGGGGGCTATAAGGGAACGAGCAGATACGCAGTATTTT.

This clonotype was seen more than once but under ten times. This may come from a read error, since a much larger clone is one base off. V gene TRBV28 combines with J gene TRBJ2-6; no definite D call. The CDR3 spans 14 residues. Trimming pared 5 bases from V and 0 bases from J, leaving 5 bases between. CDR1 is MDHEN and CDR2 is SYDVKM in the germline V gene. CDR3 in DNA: TGTGCCAGCAGTCGGGTCTCTGGGGCCAACGTCCTGACTTTC. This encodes CASSRVSGANVLTF.

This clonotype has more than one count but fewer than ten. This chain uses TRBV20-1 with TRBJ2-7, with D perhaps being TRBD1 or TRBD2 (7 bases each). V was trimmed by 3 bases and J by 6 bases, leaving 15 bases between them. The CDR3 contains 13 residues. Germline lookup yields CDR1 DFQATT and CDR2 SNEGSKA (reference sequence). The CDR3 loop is CSARGGDRGEQYF. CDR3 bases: TGCAGTGCTAGGGGAGGGGACAGAGGCGAGCAGTACTTC.

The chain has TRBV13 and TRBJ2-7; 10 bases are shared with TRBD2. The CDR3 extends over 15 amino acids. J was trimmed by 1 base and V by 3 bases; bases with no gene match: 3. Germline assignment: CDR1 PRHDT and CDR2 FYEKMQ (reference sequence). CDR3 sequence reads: CASSFTSGISYEQYF. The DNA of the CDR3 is TGTGCCAGCAGCTTTACTAGCGGGATATCCTACGAGCAGTACTTC.

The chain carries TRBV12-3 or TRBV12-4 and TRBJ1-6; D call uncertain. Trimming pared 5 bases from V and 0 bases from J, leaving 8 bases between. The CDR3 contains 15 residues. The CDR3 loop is CASSGGGSYNSPLHF. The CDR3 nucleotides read TGTGCCAGCAGTGGCGGTGGCTCCTATAATTCACCCCTCCACTTT.

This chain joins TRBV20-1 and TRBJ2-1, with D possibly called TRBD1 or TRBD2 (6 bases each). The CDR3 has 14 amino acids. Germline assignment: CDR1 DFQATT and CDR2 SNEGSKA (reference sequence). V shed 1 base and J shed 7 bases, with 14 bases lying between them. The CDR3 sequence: CSARAPGAGNEQFF. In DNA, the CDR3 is TGCAGTGCTAGAGCCCCGGGGGCAGGTAATGAGCAGTTCTTC.